A selection of T cell receptor beta chains follows, all from one sample in a study of cytomegalovirus exposure and HLA in healthy donors. Using immunoSEQ multiplex PCR, the repertoire was profiled, and TCRdb retains in-frame clones only, with some absent. Of 150,000 or so clones in the sample, roughly 76% were seen once. Material for sequencing was PBMCs. The source of these receptors is a woman aged 18-29 years in good health and CMV-seropositive. Both conserved end residues are part of each CDR3. D genes are given only for firm matches. Part of the rows lack a size; the others show once, few, many or a class for expanded clones.

CDR3 length: 12; J gene: TRBJ2-1; V gene: TRBV5-6; D gene: NA; clone size: NA; CDR3 protein: CASSPGSNEQFF; CDR3 DNA: TGTGCCAGCAGCCCCGGGTCCAATGAGCAGTTCTTC
CDR3 length: 15; J gene: TRBJ2-3; V gene: TRBV4-2; D gene: TRBD2; clone size: NA; CDR3 protein: CASSQVAGDTDTQYF; CDR3 DNA: TGTGCCAGCAGCCAAGTCGCGGGGGACACAGATACGCAGTATTTT
CDR3 length: 15; J gene: TRBJ1-3; V gene: TRBV6-5; D gene: NA; clone size: once; CDR3 protein: CASSWDTSSGNTIYF; CDR3 DNA: TGTGCCAGCAGTTGGGACACCAGCTCTGGAAACACCATATATTTT
CDR3 length: 15; J gene: TRBJ1-5; V gene: TRBV5-1; D gene: NA; clone size: NA; CDR3 protein: CASSFDGFSNQPQHF; CDR3 DNA: TGCGCCAGCAGCTTCGATGGCTTTAGCAATCAGCCCCAGCATTTT
CDR3 length: 17; J gene: TRBJ2-7; V gene: TRBV28; D gene: NA; clone size: NA; CDR3 protein: CASSSPGGFAGTYEQYF; CDR3 DNA: TGTGCCAGCAGTTCGCCAGGGGGGTTTGCGGGGACTTACGAGCAGTACTTC
CDR3 length: 15; J gene: TRBJ2-7; V gene: TRBV21-1; D gene: NA; clone size: NA; CDR3 protein: CASSKRSGRAYEQYF; CDR3 DNA: TGTGCCAGCAGCAAAAGGTCCGGCAGGGCCTACGAGCAGTACTTC
CDR3 length: 16; J gene: TRBJ2-2; V gene: TRBV6-1; D gene: TRBD1; clone size: NA; CDR3 protein: CASSDNRGYVTGELFF; CDR3 DNA: TGTGCCAGCAGTGACAACAGGGGGTACGTCACCGGGGAGCTGTTTTTT
CDR3 length: 13; J gene: TRBJ2-2; V gene: TRBV7-3; D gene: NA; clone size: NA; CDR3 protein: CASSKQGSGELFF; CDR3 DNA: TGTGCCAGCAGCAAACAGGGATCCGGGGAGCTGTTTTTT
CDR3 length: 14; J gene: TRBJ2-1; V gene: TRBV18; D gene: NA; clone size: few; CDR3 protein: CASSPVQVNNEQFF; CDR3 DNA: TGTGCCAGCTCACCAGTACAGGTCAACAATGAGCAGTTCTTC
CDR3 length: 12; J gene: TRBJ2-7; V gene: TRBV10-3; D gene: NA; clone size: NA; CDR3 protein: CAISGPGYEQYF; CDR3 DNA: TGTGCCATCAGTGGACCGGGGTACGAGCAGTACTTC
CDR3 length: 13; J gene: TRBJ1-5; V gene: TRBV4-3; D gene: TRBD1; clone size: NA; CDR3 protein: CASSQGQGTAQHF; CDR3 DNA: TGCGCCAGCAGCCAGGGACAGGGAACGGCCCAGCATTTT
CDR3 length: 14; J gene: TRBJ1-1; V gene: TRBV5-4; D gene: NA; clone size: NA; CDR3 protein: CASSQQGIDTEAFF; CDR3 DNA: TGTGCCAGCAGCCAACAGGGTATCGACACTGAAGCTTTCTTT
CDR3 length: 11; J gene: TRBJ1-2; V gene: TRBV30; D gene: NA; clone size: NA; CDR3 protein: CAWASVYGYTF; CDR3 DNA: TGTGCCTGGGCATCAGTCTATGGCTACACCTTC
CDR3 length: 13; J gene: TRBJ2-1; V gene: TRBV7-9; D gene: TRBD1; clone size: NA; CDR3 protein: CAGGQGAANEQFF; CDR3 DNA: TGTGCCGGGGGACAGGGGGCCGCAAATGAGCAGTTCTTC
CDR3 length: 14; J gene: TRBJ2-2; V gene: TRBV29-1; D gene: NA; clone size: NA; CDR3 protein: CSVEQFVNTGELFF; CDR3 DNA: TGCAGCGTTGAACAGTTCGTGAACACCGGGGAGCTGTTTTTT